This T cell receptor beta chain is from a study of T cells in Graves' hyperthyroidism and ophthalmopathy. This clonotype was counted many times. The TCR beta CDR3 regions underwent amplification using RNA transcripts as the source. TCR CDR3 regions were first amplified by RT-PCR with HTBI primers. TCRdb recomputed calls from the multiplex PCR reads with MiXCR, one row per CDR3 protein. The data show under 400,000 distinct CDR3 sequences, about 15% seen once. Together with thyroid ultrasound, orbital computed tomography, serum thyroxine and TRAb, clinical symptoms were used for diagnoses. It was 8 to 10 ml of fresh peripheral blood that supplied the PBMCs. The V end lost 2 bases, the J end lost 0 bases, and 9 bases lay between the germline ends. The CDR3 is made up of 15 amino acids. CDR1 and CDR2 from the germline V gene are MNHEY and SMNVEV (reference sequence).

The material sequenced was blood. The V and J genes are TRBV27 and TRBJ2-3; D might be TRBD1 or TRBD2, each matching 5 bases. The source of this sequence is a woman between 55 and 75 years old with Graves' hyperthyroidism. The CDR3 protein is CASSLRDASTDTQYF. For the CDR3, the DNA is TGTGCCAGCAGTTTACGGGACGCCAGCACAGATACGCAGTATTTT.